The source of this T cell receptor beta chain is a study of CD8+ T cells in alopecia areata. Study at large: Treatment ran 6 to 18 months, with 6 months of follow-up afterward. Study conclusions and caveats: Relative to mice, TCR sharing across patients was less clear, a difference possibly HLA-related. Lesional scalp exceeded normal scalp in clonality, especially in alopecia totalis/universalis.

The CDR3 sequence is 14 residues long. V was clipped by 5 bases and J by 1 base; unmatched bases: 4. Germline V lookup: CDR1 SGHTA, CDR2 FQGNSA. Reverse transcription of extracted RNA yielded cDNA, which provided the sequencing template. Sequencing used immunoSEQ multiplex PCR; TCRdb keeps in-frame clones, though not all of them. Of 170,000 or so clones in the sample, 63% were seen once. Points on this clone: The target antigen is unknown.

Alopecia areata patients gave lesional scalp punch biopsies and peripheral blood samples. The clonotype was recovered from a human donor with alopecia areata. This specimen was CD4+ T cells sorted from blood, taken at week 0. The J gene is TRBJ2-7, the V gene TRBV7-2; TRBD1 matches 8 bases. The CDR3 DNA is TGTGCCAGCAGCATCGGGGACAGGTCCTACGAGCAGTACTTC. Protein sequence: CASSIGDRSYEQYF.